This TCR beta chain was sequenced in a study of T-cell reconstitution after alpha-beta-depleted transplantation in children. This clonotype was seen many times. During its preparation, the TCRbeta library received unique molecular identifiers. TCRdb reanalysed the PCR reads using MiXCR and keeps one entry per CDR3 protein. This repertoire shows approximately 250,000 distinct CDR3 sequences, 9% to 10% found once; its top ten account for about 5%. The sample here was PBMCs from the stem cell graft donor, taken from the stem cell graft. The sequence was obtained from a human donor who donated a stem cell graft to a child with SCID.

CDR3 nucleotide sequence: TGTGCCAGCAGCTTCAACCGGGACAGTTCACTCTCTGGAAACACCATATATTTT. It yields the protein CASSFNRDSSLSGNTIYF. J is TRBJ1-3 and V is TRBV5-5; TRBD1 matches 7 bases. The junction had 11 bases not matched to a gene; V was cut back by 2 bases and J by 0 bases. Germline V gene sequence: CDR1 SGHKS, CDR2 YYEKEE (reference sequence). This CDR3 contains 18 residues.